Reported below is one TCR beta chain. What it recognizes is unknown. This sample is drawn from a study of shared clonotypes between healthy human individuals. Study-wide context: Donor ages ranged 18 to 49 years: two women, a few men.

The trim removed 4 bases at V and 6 bases at J, leaving 15 bases unmatched. The CDR3 has 16 residues. Germline values: CDR1 SGHRS, CDR2 YFSETQ. Study-wide findings and caveats: Rarefaction showed that sequencing of sorted subsets was incomplete (despite large depth). For naive CD4 cells, roughly 4.6% of clonotypes were shared across a few donors. Generation of non-shared clonotypes was less probable than generation of clonotypes shared by all four donors.

Produced via immunoSEQ multiplex PCR; TCRdb's table is partial and in-frame only. The table records 550,000 to 700,000 clones, roughly 72% of them present only once. Material for sequencing was memory CD4+ T cells sorted from blood. Regarding subset: CD45RA-negative fraction. The J gene is TRBJ2-7, the V gene TRBV5-1; 8 nucleotides agree with TRBD2. This TCR derives from a woman aged 25 to 45 in good health. CDR3 protein: CASSEGMGTRVSEQYF. CDR3 DNA sequence: TGCGCCAGCAGCGAGGGAATGGGGACTAGAGTATCCGAGCAGTACTTC.